The source of this T cell receptor beta chain is a study of blood T cell repertoires in COVID-19. About the study: PBMCs, B-cell-depleted T cells, or T cells provided the cDNA or gDNA that made up the material.

Libraries were prepared by immunoSEQ multiplex PCR; TCRdb keeps only in-frame clonotypes and omits some of them. The sample yields around 100,000 clones, over 80% seen once. The material sequenced was peripheral blood. The origin of this receptor is a woman in her 70s with acute or convalescent COVID-19.

The CDR3, as DNA: TGTGCCAGCAGTGCTTACAGGGAGCGTATTGGCTACACCTTC. Amino acids: CASSAYRERIGYTF. V and J are TRBV2 and TRBJ1-2; weak D call: TRBD1 (6 bases). Germline V gives CDR1 SNHLY, CDR2 FYNNEI. This CDR3 comprises 14 residues. V was pared by 4 bases and J by 7 bases, with 16 bases between.